This is a list of T cell receptor beta chains from one sample in a study of a mutant IDH1 vaccine in newly diagnosed glioma. No antigen has been identified for these receptors. Method: immunoSEQ multiplex PCR; TCRdb's copy keeps in-frame clones and lacks some. The sample shows roughly 50,000 clones, over 60% of them seen only once. Sequenced material: PBMCs, taken from a glioma patient whose treatment included an IDH1 peptide vaccine. The receptors come from a woman aged 40 to 55 with glioma. Some clones in this sample may be carry-over from other donors' samples. The conserved cysteine and the conserved F or W are not part of the CDR3 here. Each record gives: J gene, V gene, CDR3 protein.

>TRBJ2-1|TRBV18
ASSPLPGQVSGEQF
>TRBJ1-6|TRBV7-2
ASSLESSYNSPLH
>TRBJ2-3|TRBV5-1
ASSLAGLSDTQY
>TRBJ1-2|TRBV30
AWSPWDGTRYGYT
>TRBJ1-1|TRBV19
ASSIPQGRYTEAF
>TRBJ1-4|TRBV6-1
ASSERRGTGVEKLF
>TRBJ1-2|TRBV10-3
AINSGQGNYGYT
>TRBJ1-4|TRBV7-2
ASSLAIGGTNEKLF
>TRBJ2-2|TRBV10-3
AISVSGSTGELF
>TRBJ1-2|TRBV30
AARPLGQRDT